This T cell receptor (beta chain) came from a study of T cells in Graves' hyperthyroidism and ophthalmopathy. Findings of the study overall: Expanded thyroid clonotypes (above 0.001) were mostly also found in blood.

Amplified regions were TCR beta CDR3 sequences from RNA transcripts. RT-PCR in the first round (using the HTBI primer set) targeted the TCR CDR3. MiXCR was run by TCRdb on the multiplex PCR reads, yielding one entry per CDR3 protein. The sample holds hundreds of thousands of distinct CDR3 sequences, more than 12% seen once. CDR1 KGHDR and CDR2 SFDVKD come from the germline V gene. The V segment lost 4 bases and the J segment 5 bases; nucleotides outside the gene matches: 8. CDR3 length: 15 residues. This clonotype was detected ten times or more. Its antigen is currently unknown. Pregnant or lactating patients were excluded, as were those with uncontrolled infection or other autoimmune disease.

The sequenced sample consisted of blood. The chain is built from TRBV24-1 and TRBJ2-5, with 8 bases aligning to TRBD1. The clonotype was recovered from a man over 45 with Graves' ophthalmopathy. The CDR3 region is CATSDLTGDVETQYF. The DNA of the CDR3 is TGTGCCACCAGTGACCTGACAGGGGATGTCGAGACCCAGTACTTC.